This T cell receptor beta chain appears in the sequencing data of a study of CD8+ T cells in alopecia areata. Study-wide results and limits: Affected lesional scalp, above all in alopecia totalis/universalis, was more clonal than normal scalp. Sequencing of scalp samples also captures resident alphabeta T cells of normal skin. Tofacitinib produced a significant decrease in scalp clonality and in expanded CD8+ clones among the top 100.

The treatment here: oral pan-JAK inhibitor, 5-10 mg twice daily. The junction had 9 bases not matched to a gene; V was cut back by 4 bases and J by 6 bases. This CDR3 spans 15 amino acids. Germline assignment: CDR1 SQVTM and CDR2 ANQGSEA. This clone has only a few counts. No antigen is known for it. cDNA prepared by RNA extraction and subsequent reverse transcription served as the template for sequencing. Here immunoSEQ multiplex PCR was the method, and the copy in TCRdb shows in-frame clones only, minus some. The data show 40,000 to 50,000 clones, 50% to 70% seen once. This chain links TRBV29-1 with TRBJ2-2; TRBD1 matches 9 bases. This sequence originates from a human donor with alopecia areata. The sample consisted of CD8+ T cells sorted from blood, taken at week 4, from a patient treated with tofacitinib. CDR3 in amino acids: CSVGRDRALAGELFF. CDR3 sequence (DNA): TGCAGCGTTGGCCGGGACAGGGCATTGGCCGGGGAGCTGTTTTTT.